The entry that follows covers one T cell receptor beta chain sequence. The CDR3 loop spans 20 amino acids. Germline V gene sequence: CDR1 SGDLS, CDR2 YYNGEE. Trimming took 0 bases from V and 5 from J; bases not matched to a gene: 17. This sample is drawn from a study of cytomegalovirus exposure and HLA in healthy donors. 13 Jbeta primers and 60 Vbeta primers were used for the PCR. Only in-frame clones appear in the TCRdb table, and some are missing; sequencing was by immunoSEQ multiplex PCR. The sample holds about 130,000 clones, approximately 83% seen once. The sequencing input was PBMCs. This receptor was taken from a girl aged 2-10 years in good health and CMV-seronegative. V and J are TRBV9 and TRBJ1-1; 12 nucleotides agree with TRBD1. The CDR3 bases are TGTGCCAGCAGCGTAGAACCCATTAGGGGGGACAGGGGGCTATTGACTGAAGCTTTCTTT. This gives the protein CASSVEPIRGDRGLLTEAFF.